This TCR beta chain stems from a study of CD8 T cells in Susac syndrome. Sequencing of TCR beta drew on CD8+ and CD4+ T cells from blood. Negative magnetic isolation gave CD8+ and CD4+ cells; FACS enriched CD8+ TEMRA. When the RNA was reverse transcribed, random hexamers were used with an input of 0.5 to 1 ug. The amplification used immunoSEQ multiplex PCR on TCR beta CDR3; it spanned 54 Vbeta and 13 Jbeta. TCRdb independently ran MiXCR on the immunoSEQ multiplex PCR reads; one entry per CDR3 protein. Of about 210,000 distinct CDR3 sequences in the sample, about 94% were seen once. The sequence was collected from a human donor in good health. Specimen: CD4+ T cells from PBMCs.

CDR3 in DNA: TGCAGCGTTGTCGACAGGGGGCTGGGGGGGACCCAGTACTTC. This translates into CSVVDRGLGGTQYF. The V call is TRBV29-1, the J call TRBJ2-5; TRBD1 agrees at 10 bases. Germline lookup yields CDR1 SQVTM and CDR2 ANQGSEA. V dropped 4 bases and J dropped 7; count of bases not matched to a gene: 9. The CDR3 totals 14 residues.